These 22 T cell receptor beta chains were all obtained from the same sample, sequenced in a study of blood T cell repertoires in COVID-19. Sequenced by immunoSEQ multiplex PCR; TCRdb stores in-frame clones only, minus some. The sample has 55,000 to 75,000 clones, approximately 78% seen once. The specimen was peripheral blood. These receptors all stem from a human donor in a cohort sampled during active COVID-19.

This sequence joins TRBV10-3 and TRBJ1-1; 7 bases line up with TRBD1. CDR1 and CDR2 (germline): ENHRY, SYGVKD. CDR3 length: 15 residues. Losses at the gene ends were 5 bases for V and 4 bases for J; bases not matched to a gene: 10. The CDR3 nucleotides are TGTGCCATCAGTCCAAAGACAGGGTCGATCACTGAAGCTTTCTTT. This sequence encodes CAISPKTGSITEAFF.

The rearrangement uses TRBV18 and TRBJ1-2; D gene uncertain. The CDR3 totals 13 residues. V lost 6 bases and J 7 bases, leaving 15 bases between the germline ends. Germline lookup yields CDR1 KGHSH and CDR2 LQKENI. The CDR3 here is CASSAEGRGGYTF. As DNA, the CDR3 is TGTGCCAGCTCGGCAGAGGGTCGGGGTGGCTACACCTTC. Variable domain in full (rest from reference TRBV18 and TRBJ1-2): NAGVMQNPRHLVRRRGQEARLRCSPMKGHSHVYWYRQLPEEGLKFMVYLQKENIIDESGMPKERFSAEFPKEGPSILRIQQVVRGDSAAYFCASSAEGRGGYTFGSGTRLTVV.

The rearrangement links TRBV3-1 (or the pseudogene TRBV3-2) to TRBJ2-1, with D unclear. Trimming shortened V by 7 bases and J by 0 bases, and 13 bases separated the two germline ends. The CDR3 runs to 15 residues. Germline lookup yields CDR1 LGHDT and CDR2 YNNKEL (reference sequence). The CDR3 DNA reads as TGTGCCAGCACCCCACGAGTATTCTCCTACAATGAGCAGTTCTTC. Encoded protein: CASTPRVFSYNEQFF.

The chain is built from TRBV18 and TRBJ2-3; 10 bases fit TRBD2. Losses at the gene ends were 1 base for V and 2 bases for J; bases not matched to a gene: 6. Germline V gene data show CDR1 as KGHSH and CDR2 as LQKENI. The CDR3 loop spans 17 amino acids. CDR3 amino acids: CASSPLLAGEVTDTQYF. The DNA of the CDR3 is TGTGCCAGCTCACCACTTCTAGCGGGAGAGGTCACAGATACGCAGTATTTT.

Note on this clone: This CDR3 is also generated by other DNA sequences in the sample. This chain joins TRBV7-9 and TRBJ2-5, with unresolved D. The CDR3 is 11 amino acids. Trimming removed 5 bases from V and 3 bases from J, with 4 bases in between. The V gene's germline CDR1 is SEHNR and CDR2 FQNEAQ (reference sequence). The DNA for the CDR3 is TGTGCCAGCAGCCCCAAAGAGACCCAGTACTTC. Translating gives CASSPKETQYF.

The CDR3 nucleotides read TGTGCCAGCTCCCCCACGACAGGGGGAGAGAATCAGCCCCAGCATTTT. Its protein is CASSPTTGGENQPQHF. The gene calls are TRBV28 and TRBJ1-5; TRBD1 matches at 9 bases. This CDR3 comprises 16 residues. From germline, CDR1 is MDHEN and CDR2 SYDVKM. The ends lost 8 bases at V and 4 bases at J; junction bases unmatched: 12.

V and J are TRBV6-2 or TRBV6-3 and TRBJ2-1; 8 bases map to TRBD2. With 5 bases clipped from V and 7 bases from J, the junction kept 10 bases outside the gene matches. The CDR3 has 15 amino acids. CDR1 and CDR2 (germline): MNHEY, SVGEGT. The DNA for the CDR3 is TGTGCCAGCAGTCCGGGACTAGAATTCGCGAATGAGCAGTTCTTC. This codes for CASSPGLEFANEQFF.

This chain joins TRBV5-1 and TRBJ2-7, with D maybe TRBD1 (6 bases). The CDR3 extends over 14 amino acids. The V end was cut by 0 bases, the J end by 3 bases, with 10 bases between. Germline CDR1 and CDR2: SGHRS and YFSETQ. In nucleotides, the CDR3 is TGCGCCAGCAGCTTGGAGGACAGAATCTACGAGCAGTACTTC. Translation gives CASSLEDRIYEQYF.

The chain uses TRBV6-5 and TRBJ1-2; 7 bases fit TRBD1. This CDR3 has 14 residues. Germline-derived CDR1 and CDR2 are MNHEY and SVGAGI. Losses at the gene ends were 7 bases for V and 5 bases for J; bases not matched to a gene: 10. The CDR3 region has the DNA TGTGCCAGCAAGGGGGACAGTCTCAGTTATGGCTACACCTTC. It encodes CASKGDSLSYGYTF.

This chain connects TRBV11-2 to TRBJ1-2; possible D gene TRBD1, 6 bases. This CDR3 spans 16 amino acids. The germline V and J ends were trimmed by 1 base and 5 bases, with 17 bases remaining between them. The germline gives CDR1 SGHAT, CDR2 FQNNGV. The CDR3 bases are TGTGCCAGCAGCTTAGTTGGGCCCGGACAGCGGTATGGCTACACCTTC. Translating gives CASSLVGPGQRYGYTF.

The chain uses TRBV20-1 and TRBJ1-5, with 7 bases lining up with TRBD1. The length of the CDR3 is 13 residues. The trim removed 3 bases at V and 4 bases at J, leaving 3 bases unmatched. The germline gives CDR1 DFQATT, CDR2 SNEGSKA (reference sequence). The CDR3 DNA follows: TGCAGTGCTAGTCGGGGACAGAATCAGCCCCAGCATTTT. The encoded protein is CSASRGQNQPQHF.

The chain is built from TRBV7-3 and TRBJ1-2; D unresolved. The germline V gene encodes CDR1 SGHTA and CDR2 FQGTGA. The V end was cut by 5 bases, the J end by 2 bases, with 15 bases between. The CDR3 is made up of 15 amino acids. This chain's CDR3 is CASSPDPNSNYGYTF. In DNA, the CDR3 is TGTGCCAGCAGCCCTGACCCCAACAGCAACTATGGCTACACCTTC.

This CDR3 is CASRTGGVEAFF. The CDR3 region has the DNA TGTGCCAGCAGGACAGGGGGGGTTGAAGCTTTCTTT. The rearrangement joins TRBV19 to TRBJ1-1, with TRBD1 matching over 10 bases. CDR3 length: 12 amino acids. In germline, CDR1 is LNHDA, CDR2 SQIVND (reference sequence). Trimming removed 9 bases from V and 7 bases from J; junction bases left unmatched: 5. The full variable domain, rest sourced from reference TRBV19 and TRBJ1-1, is DGGITQSPKYLFRKEGQNVTLSCEQNLNHDAMYWYRQDPGQGLRLIYYSQIVNDFQKGDIAEGYSVSREKKESFPLTVTSAQKNPTAFYLCASRTGGVEAFFGQGTRLTVV.

This clone is a singleton in its sample. The V gene is TRBV5-5, the J gene TRBJ1-5; possible D gene TRBD1, 6 bases. The CDR3 loop spans 16 amino acids. The ends were cut back, 5 bases at V and 7 bases at J, with 22 bases in the middle. CDR1 and CDR2 from the germline V gene are SGHKS and YYEKEE (reference sequence). The CDR3 nucleotides read TGTGCCAGCAGTCTCGAGGCAGGGAAACAGGGACAGCCCCAGCATTTT. It codes for CASSLEAGKQGQPQHF. The complete variable domain, with remaining parts taken from reference TRBV5-5 and TRBJ1-5, reads DAGVTQSPTHLIKTRGQQVTLRCSPISGHKSVSWYQQVLGQGPQFIFQYYEKEERGRGNFPDRFSARQFPNYSSELNVNALLLGDSALYLCASSLEAGKQGQPQHFGDGTRLSIL.

The rearrangement joins TRBV27 to TRBJ2-3; 8 bases fit TRBD1. The germline CDR1 and CDR2 sequences are MNHEY and SMNVEV (reference sequence). The CDR3 runs 15 residues. J lost 2 bases, V lost 7 bases, and 8 bases had no gene match. CDR3 DNA sequence: TGTGCCAGCAAAAGGGGGACAGGACTCACAGATACGCAGTATTTT. Amino acid sequence: CASKRGTGLTDTQYF.

The V call is TRBV10-3, the J call TRBJ2-3; 8 bases fit TRBD1. There are 14 residues in the CDR3. The germline gives CDR1 ENHRY, CDR2 SYGVKD. With V trimmed by 6 bases and J by 1 base, 3 bases remained unmatched. CDR3 loop: CAIREGQGTDTQYF. The CDR3 nucleotides are TGTGCCATCAGGGAGGGACAGGGCACAGATACGCAGTATTTT.

The chain combines TRBV25-1 with TRBJ1-5; TRBD1 agrees at 7 bases. The CDR3 runs to 15 residues. The germline V gene has CDR1 MGHDK and CDR2 SYGVNS. V shed 1 base, J shed 5 bases, and the junction held 5 bases outside the gene matches. The CDR3 nucleotides read TGTGCCAGCAGTGAATTATGGGACAGCGATCAGCCCCAGCATTTT. Translation gives CASSELWDSDQPQHF.

The chain links TRBV28 to TRBJ1-5; maybe TRBD1 (5 bases). Trimming removed 3 bases from V and 0 bases from J, with 12 bases in between. The CDR3 loop spans 16 amino acids. CDR1 MDHEN and CDR2 SYDVKM come from the germline V gene. DNA of the CDR3: TGTGCCAGCAGTTTCTCCGGACATTATAGCAATCAGCCCCAGCATTTT. Protein: CASSFSGHYSNQPQHF.

The V call is TRBV7-9, the J call TRBJ1-1, with D possibly TRBD1 on 5 matching bases. The CDR3 has 13 residues. The germline gives CDR1 SEHNR, CDR2 FQNEAQ (reference sequence). V was clipped by 3 bases and J by 4 bases, with 9 bases between them. In DNA, the CDR3 is TGTGCCAGCAGCTTGGGGCAGGGCACTGAAGCTTTCTTT. It codes for CASSLGQGTEAFF. Supplemented by reference TRBV7-9 and TRBJ1-1, the full variable domain reads DTGVSQNPRHKITKRGQNVTFRCDPISEHNRLYWYRQTLGQGPEFLTYFQNEAQLEKSRLLSDRFSAERPKGSFSTLEIQRTEQGDSAMYLCASSLGQGTEAFFGQGTRLTVV.

The J gene is TRBJ2-3, the V gene TRBV27, with 10 bases matching TRBD2. The V gene end was trimmed by 3 bases and the J gene end by 1 base; junction bases not matched to a gene: 4. In germline, CDR1 is MNHEY, CDR2 SMNVEV (reference sequence). The CDR3 is 16 residues long. The chain's CDR3 is CASSLGAGGGTDTQYF. For the CDR3, the DNA is TGTGCCAGCAGTTTGGGAGCGGGAGGGGGCACAGATACGCAGTATTTT.

This clone showed up just a few times. V gene TRBV4-1 combines with J gene TRBJ1-5; TRBD1 agrees at 10 bases. V shed 0 bases, J shed 2 bases, and the junction held 1 base outside the gene matches. The CDR3 length is 16 residues. Per the germline V gene, CDR1 is MGHRA and CDR2 is YSYEKL. The CDR3 bases are TGCGCCAGCAGCCAAGACGGGACAGGGGGCAATCAGCCCCAGCATTTT. This gives the protein CASSQDGTGGNQPQHF.

The CDR3 sequence is CASRPQGTYEQYF. DNA of the CDR3: TGTGCCAGCCGTCCCCAGGGGACCTACGAGCAGTACTTC. This chain links TRBV28 with TRBJ2-7, with D perhaps matching TRBD1 (6 bases). Germline CDR1 MDHEN, CDR2 SYDVKM. V was cut by 8 bases and J by 2 bases, with 13 bases left in between. The CDR3 has 13 residues.